The rows below give T cell receptor beta chains drawn from one sample of a study of blood T cells in healthy people across ages. In TCRdb, the 5' RACE reads were re-called with MiXCR into one record per CDR3 protein. The repertoire holds some 700,000 distinct CDR3 sequences, with approximately 22% as singletons. The material sequenced was blood. Every receptor here comes from an older man in good health. Each CDR3 is given with its conserved first and last residue. Fields, in order: V gene, D gene, J gene, clone size, CDR3 length, CDR3 DNA, CDR3 protein. A D gene is named only where the DNA matches it firmly. Clone size is shown for a subset of rows, as once, few, many or a class of expanded clone.

v_call: TRBV27; d_call: TRBD2; j_call: TRBJ2-2; clone_size: NA; cdr3_length: 14; cdr3_nt: TGTGCCAGCGGGGGAGGGATGTTCACCGGGGAGCTGTTTTTT; cdr3_aa: CASGGGMFTGELFF
v_call: TRBV12-3/TRBV12-4; d_call: NA; j_call: TRBJ2-1; clone_size: few; cdr3_length: 14; cdr3_nt: TGTGCCAGCAGTCTAGCTAGGTCCCACAATGAGCAGTTCTTC; cdr3_aa: CASSLARSHNEQFF
v_call: TRBV15; d_call: NA; j_call: TRBJ1-1; clone_size: few; cdr3_length: 15; cdr3_nt: TGTGCCACCAGCAGAGGTGGGTTTTCGAACACTGAAGCTTTCTTT; cdr3_aa: CATSRGGFSNTEAFF
v_call: TRBV28; d_call: NA; j_call: TRBJ2-1; clone_size: NA; cdr3_length: 14; cdr3_nt: TGTGCCAGCAGTTTCCGGGACCTCGCCGATGAGCAGTTCTTC; cdr3_aa: CASSFRDLADEQFF
v_call: TRBV3-1; d_call: TRBD2; j_call: TRBJ2-1; clone_size: few; cdr3_length: 16; cdr3_nt: TGTGCCAGCAGCAAAAGACTAGCGGGAGTTGTTAATGAGCAGTTCTTC; cdr3_aa: CASSKRLAGVVNEQFF
v_call: TRBV24-1; d_call: TRBD1; j_call: TRBJ1-2; clone_size: few; cdr3_length: 14; cdr3_nt: TGTGCCACCAGACCCGGGACAGACCCCTATGGCTACACCTTC; cdr3_aa: CATRPGTDPYGYTF
v_call: TRBV6-5; d_call: NA; j_call: TRBJ2-5; clone_size: few; cdr3_length: 12; cdr3_nt: TGTGCCAGCAGCACCGAAAAGTGGGCCCAGTACTTC; cdr3_aa: CASSTEKWAQYF
v_call: TRBV20-1; d_call: NA; j_call: TRBJ2-3; clone_size: NA; cdr3_length: 15; cdr3_nt: TGCAGTGCTAGAGCGGTTTTCGGGGGCACAGATACACAGTATTTT; cdr3_aa: CSARAVFGGTDTQYF
v_call: TRBV12-3/TRBV12-4; d_call: NA; j_call: TRBJ2-5; clone_size: few; cdr3_length: 15; cdr3_nt: TGTGCCAGCAGTACCTGGGGCCCCCAAACGGAGACCCAGTACTTC; cdr3_aa: CASSTWGPQTETQYF
v_call: TRBV29-1; d_call: NA; j_call: TRBJ2-1; clone_size: NA; cdr3_length: 13; cdr3_nt: TGCAGCGTTGGAGGGCTAAGTTCCAATGAGCAGTTCTTC; cdr3_aa: CSVGGLSSNEQFF
v_call: TRBV3-1; d_call: NA; j_call: TRBJ2-5; clone_size: few; cdr3_length: 12; cdr3_nt: TGTGCCAGCAGCCAACAGAGAGAGACCCAGTACTTC; cdr3_aa: CASSQQRETQYF
v_call: TRBV12-3/TRBV12-4; d_call: NA; j_call: TRBJ2-6; clone_size: few; cdr3_length: 19; cdr3_nt: TGTGCCAGCAGTTTAGCAAGTGGGCGTATAAAATCTGGGGCCAACGTCCTGACTTTC; cdr3_aa: CASSLASGRIKSGANVLTF
v_call: TRBV4-3; d_call: NA; j_call: TRBJ2-3; clone_size: NA; cdr3_length: 15; cdr3_nt: TGCGCCGGCAGCCAAGATGCCAGTAGCACAGATACGCAGTATTTT; cdr3_aa: CAGSQDASSTDTQYF
v_call: TRBV6-1; d_call: NA; j_call: TRBJ2-5; clone_size: NA; cdr3_length: 15; cdr3_nt: TGTGCCAGCAGTGAAGCCGGACGTCAAGGGGGGACCCAGTACTTC; cdr3_aa: CASSEAGRQGGTQYF
v_call: TRBV7-2; d_call: NA; j_call: TRBJ1-2; clone_size: NA; cdr3_length: 12; cdr3_nt: TGTGCCAGCCTGAGTGGGAGCTATGGCTACACCTTC; cdr3_aa: CASLSGSYGYTF
v_call: TRBV10-3; d_call: TRBD2; j_call: TRBJ2-1; clone_size: few; cdr3_length: 16; cdr3_nt: TGTGCCATCAGAAAAGCTAACGGGGGGGCCGAGGATGAGCAGTTCTTC; cdr3_aa: CAIRKANGGAEDEQFF
v_call: TRBV5-1; d_call: TRBD1; j_call: TRBJ1-4; clone_size: NA; cdr3_length: 16; cdr3_nt: TGCGCCAGCAGCTTGAAGGGACAGGGGGCTCATGAAAAACTGTTTTTT; cdr3_aa: CASSLKGQGAHEKLFF
v_call: TRBV12-3/TRBV12-4; d_call: NA; j_call: TRBJ2-1; clone_size: NA; cdr3_length: 13; cdr3_nt: TGTGCCAGCAGTTTCCGGCGAACCAATGAGCAGTTCTTC; cdr3_aa: CASSFRRTNEQFF